The 17 T cell receptor beta chains listed next were all sequenced from one sample in a study of molecular identifiers for immune sequencing clone quantification. TCRdb re-called the PCR reads with MiXCR, one entry per CDR3 protein. The table has about 640,000 distinct CDR3 sequences, 15% to 20% seen once. Sequences were obtained from naive CD8+ T cells from blood, with Jurkat cell RNA spiked in. Subset denoted: FACS-sorted CD8+CD4-CCR7+CD45RA+ naive T cells. The receptors come from a human donor in good health. Some libraries in this study had Jurkat cell RNA spiked in.

Worth noting for this clonotype: A much larger clonotype is one base distant, so this may be a read error. This chain connects TRBV4-1 to TRBJ2-5, with 7 nucleotides matching TRBD1. The CDR3 consists of 15 residues. The germline V gene has CDR1 MGHRA and CDR2 YSYEKL. After removal of 1 base from V and 4 bases from J, the junction contained 6 bases not matched to a gene. The CDR3, as DNA: TGCGCCAGCAGCCAAGGAACTGCAGGGGGAGAGACCCAGTACTTC. Amino acid sequence: CASSQGTAGGETQYF.

This clonotype turned up a few times. A read error may explain this, as a much larger clone is one base away. The conserved phenylalanine or tryptophan is not found at the CDR3 terminus, so this likely reflects a read error. V and J are TRBV12-3 or TRBV12-4 and TRBJ1-1, with TRBD1 as a possible D gene (6 bases). Trimming removed 2 bases at V and 1 base at J, with 14 bases between. The CDR3 has 16 residues. CDR3 DNA: TGTGCCAGCAGTTTAATGGGGACACTAGAGAACACTGAAGCTTTCCTT. Translation gives CASSLMGTLENTEAFL.

In its sample, this clonotype was seen once. Given a much more abundant clone one base away, this may be a read error. This sequence joins TRBV2 and TRBJ2-7; 7 bases agree with TRBD1. The CDR3 is 17 residues long. The V gene end was trimmed by 1 base and the J gene end by 2 bases; junction bases not matched to a gene: 11. Germline V gives CDR1 SNHLY, CDR2 FYNNEI. CDR3 region: CASSEGLLRDRTYEQYF. CDR3 DNA: TGTGCCAGCAGTGAAGGGCTTCTCAGGGACAGAACCTACGAGCAGTACTTC. The variable domain in full, with the rest retrieved from reference TRBV2 and TRBJ2-7, is EPEVTQTPSHQVTQMGQEVILRCVPISNHLYFYWYRQILGQKVEFLVSFYNNEISEKSEIFDDQFSVERPDGSNFTLKIRSTKLEDSAMYFCASSEGLLRDRTYEQYFGPGTRLTVT.

This clonotype has a handful of counts. This chain connects TRBV4-1 to TRBJ2-7, with TRBD1 matching over 8 bases. This CDR3 comprises 15 residues. The V gene's germline CDR1 is MGHRA and CDR2 YSYEKL. V lost 3 bases, J lost 0 bases, and 4 bases stayed unmatched. The DNA for the CDR3 is TGCGCCAGCAGCCAGTGGACAGGGAGCTCCTACGAGCAGTACTTC. This sequence encodes CASSQWTGSSYEQYF.

As concerns this clonotype: Because it lacks the conserved phenylalanine or tryptophan at the end, this CDR3 is likely a read error. The genes are TRBV15 and TRBJ1-1; 9 bases are a match to TRBD1. The germline V gene encodes CDR1 LNHNV and CDR2 YYDKDF (reference sequence). V trimming: 7 bases; J trimming: 3 bases; junction bases outside the gene matches: 6. The CDR3 totals 14 residues. This CDR3 reads CATMDRGEDTEAFL. In DNA, the CDR3 is TGTGCCACCATGGACAGGGGAGAGGACACTGAAGCTTTCCTT.

A word on this clonotype: A read error may produce the germline difference seen at one junction end. The DNA for the CDR3 is TGCGCCAGCAGCACTGCAGTGGGGAACACTGTAGCTTTCTTT. It codes for CASSTAVGNTVAFF. The chain carries TRBV5-1 and TRBJ1-1, with unresolved D. Germline values: CDR1 SGHRS, CDR2 YFSETQ. The CDR3 length is 14 residues.

This clonotype appeared many times. The chain couples TRBV3-1 to TRBJ2-7; 10 bases are shared with TRBD2. The CDR3 consists of 15 residues. Per the germline V gene, CDR1 is LGHDT and CDR2 is YNNKEL (reference sequence). The V gene end was trimmed by 5 bases and the J gene end by 5 bases; junction bases not matched to a gene: 9. CDR3 coding DNA: TGTGCCAGCAGCTCCCGGAGCGGGGGGGTCCACGAGCAGTACTTC. As protein: CASSSRSGGVHEQYF.

There are many counts of this clonotype. The junction departs from the called germline gene at one end, perhaps through a read error. This chain joins TRBV7-7 and TRBJ2-2; maybe TRBD1 (6 bases). CDR1 SSHAT and CDR2 FNYEAQ come from the germline V gene (reference sequence). This CDR3 spans 18 amino acids. The CDR3 here is CASSLVPGNRANTGELFF. Here the CDR3 DNA reads TGTGCTAGCAGCTTAGTTCCCGGTAACAGGGCCAACACCGGGGAGCTGTTTTTT.

The table lists this clonotype with a few counts. This chain links TRBV7-9 with TRBJ2-5, with 10 bases lining up with TRBD2. Per the germline V gene, CDR1 is SEHNR and CDR2 is FQNEAQ (reference sequence). The CDR3 extends over 14 amino acids. With 5 bases clipped from V and 5 bases from J, the junction kept 5 bases outside the gene matches. The CDR3 DNA reads TGTGCCAGCAGCGCCCGGACTAGCGGCGAGACCCAGTACTTC. Encoded protein: CASSARTSGETQYF.

This clonotype was detected many times. The rearrangement uses TRBV7-9 and TRBJ2-7; TRBD1 agrees at 9 bases. The germline CDR1 and CDR2 sequences are SEHNR and FQNEAQ (reference sequence). The CDR3 runs 14 residues. With 8 bases clipped from V and 4 bases from J, the junction kept 9 bases outside the gene matches. Written as DNA, the CDR3 is TGTGCCAGCCACCCCGGGACAGGGAGGTACGAGCAGTACTTC. This encodes CASHPGTGRYEQYF. Based on the CDR3 plus reference TRBV7-9 and TRBJ2-7, the full variable domain is DTGVSQNPRHKITKRGQNVTFRCDPISEHNRLYWYRQTLGQGPEFLTYFQNEAQLEKSRLLSDRFSAERPKGSFSTLEIQRTEQGDSAMYLCASHPGTGRYEQYFGPGTRLTVT.

The J gene is TRBJ2-5, the V gene TRBV7-9, with 8 nucleotides matching TRBD2. This CDR3 is built from 16 residues. After removal of 5 bases from V and 3 bases from J, the junction contained 11 bases not matched to a gene. The germline V gene has CDR1 SEHNR and CDR2 FQNEAQ (reference sequence). The CDR3 nucleotides are TGTGCCAGCAGCGTGGGCGCGGGGGGACCAAAAGAGACCCAGTACTTC. Protein sequence: CASSVGAGGPKETQYF.

In the case of this clonotype: This clone may be a read error of a much larger clone one base away. The chain uses TRBV6-2 or TRBV6-3 and TRBJ1-1; D unresolved. CDR1 MNHEY and CDR2 SVGEGT come from the germline V gene. The CDR3 loop spans 12 amino acids. Trimming took off 8 bases at V and 5 bases at J, with 12 bases between the two ends. This CDR3 reads CASVPVWTEAFF. CDR3 nucleotide sequence: TGTGCCAGCGTCCCAGTATGGACTGAAGCTTTCTTT.

This clonotype came up a few times. The CDR3 loop reads CASSAGQGFTYEQYF. CDR3 sequence (DNA): TGTGCCAGCAGCGCGGGACAGGGTTTTACCTACGAGCAGTACTTC. The chain is built from TRBV9 and TRBJ2-7; 9 bases line up with TRBD1. The CDR3 covers 15 residues. Per the germline V gene, CDR1 is SGDLS and CDR2 is YYNGEE. With 3 bases clipped from V and 2 bases from J, the junction kept 6 bases outside the gene matches.

This clonotype was detected ten times or more. As DNA, the CDR3 is TGTGCCAGCAGTCCCGCTCCACGCACAGATACGCAGTATTTT. This sequence encodes CASSPAPRTDTQYF. This rearrangement joins TRBV27 to TRBJ2-3; D is ambiguous. The CDR3 totals 14 residues. Germline assignment: CDR1 MNHEY and CDR2 SMNVEV (reference sequence). With 5 bases removed from V and 1 base from J, the gap between germline ends came to 10 bases.

Concerning this clonotype itself: Just one base apart from a much larger clone, this may be a read error. The chain recombines TRBV11-2 with TRBJ2-1; 7 bases are a match to TRBD2. This CDR3 spans 15 amino acids. Germline V CDR1 and CDR2: SGHAT, FQNNGV. Here the CDR3 reads CASSLERGNYDEQFF. CDR3 in DNA: TGTGCCAGCAGCTTAGAGCGGGGGAACTACGATGAGCAGTTCTTC.

In this sample, this clonotype turned up many times. This chain joins TRBV12-3 or TRBV12-4 and TRBJ2-3; D unresolved. The CDR3 is 14 residues long. V dropped 0 bases and J dropped 4 bases, with 8 bases sitting between them. The CDR3 bases are TGTGCCAGCAGTTTAGCCTGGTCTGCAGATACGCAGTATTTT. It translates to CASSLAWSADTQYF.

In this sample, this clonotype turned up many times. The V gene is TRBV29-1, the J gene TRBJ2-7; 7 positions match TRBD1. The CDR3 has 13 residues. Germline assignment: CDR1 SQVTM and CDR2 ANQGSEA. J was trimmed by 3 bases and V by 6 bases; bases with no gene match: 8. DNA of the CDR3: TGCAGCGTGCCAGGGGACAGAGTCTACGAGCAGTACTTC. Its protein is CSVPGDRVYEQYF.